This record covers a single T cell receptor (beta chain). Its antigen is not identified. The CDR3 runs to 15 residues. Germline V gives CDR1 SEHNR, CDR2 FQNEAQ (reference sequence). V gave up 2 bases and J gave up 2 bases, with 12 bases separating them. The sample comes from a study of CD8+ T cells in alopecia areata. Following RNA extraction, reverse transcription yielded cDNA that acted as the sequencing template. Some clones are missing from TCRdb's copy, which holds only in-frame ones; the method was immunoSEQ multiplex PCR. The sample carries more than 110,000 clones, 45% to 65% recorded once. The treatment is: oral pan-JAK inhibitor, 5-10 mg twice daily. General study results and limits: Under tofacitinib, fewer expanded CD8+ clones appeared among the top 100 scalp clones.

The J gene is TRBJ2-5, the V gene TRBV7-9, with D hard to call. The specimen was CD8+ T cells sorted from blood, collected at week 4, from a patient treated with tofacitinib. This TCR was sampled from a human donor with alopecia areata. CDR3 nucleotide sequence: TGTGCCAGCAGCTTATACCCGGCGGAACAAGAGACCCAGTACTTC. Residues: CASSLYPAEQETQYF.